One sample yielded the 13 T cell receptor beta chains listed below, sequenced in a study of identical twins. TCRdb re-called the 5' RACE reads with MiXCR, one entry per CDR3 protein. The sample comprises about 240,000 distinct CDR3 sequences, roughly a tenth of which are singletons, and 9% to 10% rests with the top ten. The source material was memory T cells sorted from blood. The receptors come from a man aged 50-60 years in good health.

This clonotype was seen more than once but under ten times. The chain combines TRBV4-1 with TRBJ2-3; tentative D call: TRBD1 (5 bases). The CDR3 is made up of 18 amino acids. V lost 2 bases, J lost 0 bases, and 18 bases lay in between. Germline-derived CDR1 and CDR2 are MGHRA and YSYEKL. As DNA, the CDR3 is TGCGCCAGCAGCCAATGGCCTAAGGGGATTGCTAGCACAGATACGCAGTATTTT. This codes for CASSQWPKGIASTDTQYF.

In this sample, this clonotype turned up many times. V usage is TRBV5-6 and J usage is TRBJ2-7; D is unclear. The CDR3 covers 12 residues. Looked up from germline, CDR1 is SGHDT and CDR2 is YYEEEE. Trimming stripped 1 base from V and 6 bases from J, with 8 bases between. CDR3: CASSLRPGEQYF. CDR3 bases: TGTGCCAGCAGCTTGAGGCCGGGCGAGCAGTACTTC.

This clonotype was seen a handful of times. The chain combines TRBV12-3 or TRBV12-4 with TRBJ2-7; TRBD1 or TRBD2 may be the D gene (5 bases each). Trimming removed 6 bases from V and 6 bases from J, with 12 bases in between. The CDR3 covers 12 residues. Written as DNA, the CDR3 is TGTGCCAGCAGCAGGGAGCCAGGCGAGCAGTACTTC. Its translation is CASSREPGEQYF.

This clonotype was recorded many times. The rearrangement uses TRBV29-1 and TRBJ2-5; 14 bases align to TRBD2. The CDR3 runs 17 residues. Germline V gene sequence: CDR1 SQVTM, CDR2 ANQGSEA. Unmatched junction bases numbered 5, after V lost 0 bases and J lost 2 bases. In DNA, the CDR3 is TGCAGCGTTGAAGAAGGGACTAGCGGGGGACTTCAAGAGACCCAGTACTTC. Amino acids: CSVEEGTSGGLQETQYF.

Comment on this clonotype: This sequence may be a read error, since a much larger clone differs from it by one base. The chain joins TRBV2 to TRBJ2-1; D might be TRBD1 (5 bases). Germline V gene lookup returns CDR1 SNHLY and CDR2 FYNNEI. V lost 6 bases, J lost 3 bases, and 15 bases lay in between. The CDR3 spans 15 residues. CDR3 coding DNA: TGTGCCAGCAGCGTGGGAAGGGGCGGCTACAATGAGCAGTTCTTC. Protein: CASSVGRGGYNEQFF.

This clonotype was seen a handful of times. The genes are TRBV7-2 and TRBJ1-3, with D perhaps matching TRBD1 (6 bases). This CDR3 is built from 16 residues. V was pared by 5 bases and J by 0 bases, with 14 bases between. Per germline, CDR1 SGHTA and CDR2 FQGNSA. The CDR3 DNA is TGTGCCAGCAGCGCCCAGACAGGCCTCTCTGGAAACACCATATATTTT. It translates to CASSAQTGLSGNTIYF.

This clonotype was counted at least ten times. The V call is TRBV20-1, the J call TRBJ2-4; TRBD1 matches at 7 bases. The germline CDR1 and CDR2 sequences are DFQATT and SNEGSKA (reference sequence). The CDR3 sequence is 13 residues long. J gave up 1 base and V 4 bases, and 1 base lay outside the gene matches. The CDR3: CSATRGAKNIQYF. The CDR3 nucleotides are TGCAGTGCTACCAGGGGGGCCAAAAACATTCAGTACTTC.

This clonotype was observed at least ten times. DNA for the CDR3: TGTGCCAGCAGCACCGACAGGCTTGATACGCAGTATTTT. Its protein product is CASSTDRLDTQYF. The genes are TRBV7-2 and TRBJ2-3, with TRBD1 as a possible D gene (6 bases). Between the trimmed V and J ends, which lost 5 bases and 6 bases, there was a span of 12 bases. Germline CDR1 SGHTA, CDR2 FQGNSA. The CDR3 extends over 13 amino acids.

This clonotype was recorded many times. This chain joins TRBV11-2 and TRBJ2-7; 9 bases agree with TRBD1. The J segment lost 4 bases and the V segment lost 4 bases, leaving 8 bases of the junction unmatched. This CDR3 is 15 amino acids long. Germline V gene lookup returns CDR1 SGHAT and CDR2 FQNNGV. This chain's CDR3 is CASSSRQGDSYEQYF. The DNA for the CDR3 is TGTGCCAGCAGCTCGCGACAGGGGGATTCGTACGAGCAGTACTTC. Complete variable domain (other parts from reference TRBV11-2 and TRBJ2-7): EAGVAQSPRYKIIEKRQSVAFWCNPISGHATLYWYQQILGQGPKLLIQFQNNGVVDDSQLPKDRFSAERLKGVDSTLKIQPAKLEDSAVYLCASSSRQGDSYEQYFGPGTRLTVT.

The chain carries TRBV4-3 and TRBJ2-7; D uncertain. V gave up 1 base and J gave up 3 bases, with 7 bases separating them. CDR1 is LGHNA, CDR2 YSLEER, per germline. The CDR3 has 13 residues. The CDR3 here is CASSQVKGYEQYF. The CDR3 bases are TGCGCCAGCAGCCAAGTTAAGGGCTACGAGCAGTACTTC.

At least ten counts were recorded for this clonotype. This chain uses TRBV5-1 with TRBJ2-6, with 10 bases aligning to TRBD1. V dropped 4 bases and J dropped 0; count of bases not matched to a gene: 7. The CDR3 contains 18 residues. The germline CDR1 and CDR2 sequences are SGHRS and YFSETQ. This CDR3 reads CASSGTGATISGANVLTF. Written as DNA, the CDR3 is TGCGCCAGCAGCGGGACAGGGGCGACTATCTCTGGGGCCAACGTCCTGACTTTC.

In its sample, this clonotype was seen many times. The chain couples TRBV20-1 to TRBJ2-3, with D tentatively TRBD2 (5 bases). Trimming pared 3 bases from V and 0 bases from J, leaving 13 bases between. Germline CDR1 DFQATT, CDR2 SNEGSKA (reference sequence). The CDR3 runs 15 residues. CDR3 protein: CSASLAVGSTDTQYF. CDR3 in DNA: TGCAGTGCTAGTCTAGCAGTAGGGAGCACAGATACGCAGTATTTT.

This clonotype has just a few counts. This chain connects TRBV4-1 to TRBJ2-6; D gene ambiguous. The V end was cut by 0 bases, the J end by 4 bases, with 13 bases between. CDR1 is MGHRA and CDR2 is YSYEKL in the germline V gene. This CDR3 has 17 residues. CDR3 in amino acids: CASSQDTAAQGANVLTF. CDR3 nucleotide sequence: TGCGCCAGCAGCCAAGATACGGCAGCCCAAGGGGCCAACGTCCTGACTTTC.